This record covers a single TCR beta chain. Antigen specificity is unknown. Each patient relapsed following autologous stem cell transplantation, and prior brentuximab vedotin exposure differed. Produced via immunoSEQ multiplex PCR; TCRdb's table is partial and in-frame only. The repertoire holds 30,000 or so clones, with roughly four fifths as singletons. This specimen belongs to a study of PD-1 blockade in classical Hodgkin lymphoma. Study-wide results and caveats: Those achieving complete response showed baseline diversity like newly diagnosed patients. Lower baseline TCR diversity was reported for newly diagnosed patients than for healthy donors. CD4+ TCR diversity, unlike CD8+, climbed significantly by C4D1. Still unresolved is the cause of the repertoire differences, which may be disease activity or prior therapy.

The CDR3 spans 16 residues. Trimming took 4 bases from V and 2 from J; bases not matched to a gene: 9. Per germline, CDR1 SGHRS and CDR2 YFSETQ. The V and J genes are TRBV5-1 and TRBJ2-3; TRBD1 matches 8 bases. This sequence was found in a human donor with classical Hodgkin lymphoma. Specimen: peripheral blood mononuclear cells (PBMCs), collected at baseline. The CDR3 bases are TGCGCCAGCAGCCCTTACCAGACAGGGGCCACAGATACGCAGTATTTT. As protein: CASSPYQTGATDTQYF.